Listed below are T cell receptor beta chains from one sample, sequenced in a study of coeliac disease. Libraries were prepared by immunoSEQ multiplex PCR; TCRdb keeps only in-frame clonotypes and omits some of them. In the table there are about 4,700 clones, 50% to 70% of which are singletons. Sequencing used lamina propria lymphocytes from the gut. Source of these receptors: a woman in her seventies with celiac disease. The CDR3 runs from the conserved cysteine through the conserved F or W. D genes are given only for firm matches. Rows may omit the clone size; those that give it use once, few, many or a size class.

CDR3 DNA: TGTGCCAGCAGTTATGGGCAGGGCAATGAGCAGTTCTTC
CDR3 protein: CASSYGQGNEQFF
clone size: few
V gene: TRBV6-5
J gene: TRBJ2-1
D gene: .

CDR3 DNA: TGTGCCAGCAGTCGTCCGGGCCCCGGGAGCTACGAGCAGTACTTC
CDR3 protein: CASSRPGPGSYEQYF
clone size: .
V gene: TRBV28
J gene: TRBJ2-7
D gene: .

CDR3 DNA: TGTGCCAGCAGCCCCGGGACAGGGGGTTACGAGCAGTACTTC
CDR3 protein: CASSPGTGGYEQYF
clone size: .
V gene: TRBV27
J gene: TRBJ2-7
D gene: TRBD1

CDR3 DNA: TGTGCCAGCAGCTTCACAGGGGGCGTCGGTCAGCCCCAGCATTTT
CDR3 protein: CASSFTGGVGQPQHF
clone size: .
V gene: TRBV6-5
J gene: TRBJ1-5
D gene: TRBD1

CDR3 DNA: TGTGCCAGTAGTATAATGGGACAACGCAGTCCTGGCGAGCAGTACTTC
CDR3 protein: CASSIMGQRSPGEQYF
clone size: .
V gene: TRBV19
J gene: TRBJ2-7
D gene: .

CDR3 DNA: TGTGCCACGCTCCGAGCCAATGAAAAACTGTTTTTT
CDR3 protein: CATLRANEKLFF
clone size: .
V gene: TRBV28
J gene: TRBJ1-4
D gene: .

CDR3 DNA: TGTGCCAGCAAATATGGGGACAGTAATGAAAAACTGTTTTTT
CDR3 protein: CASKYGDSNEKLFF
clone size: .
V gene: TRBV6-6
J gene: TRBJ1-4
D gene: TRBD1

CDR3 DNA: TGTGCCTGTGGGCCAGCGGGGGGGACTTATTACAATGAGCAGTTCTTC
CDR3 protein: CACGPAGGTYYNEQFF
clone size: .
V gene: TRBV30
J gene: TRBJ2-1
D gene: TRBD2

CDR3 DNA: TGTGCCAGCAGCTTAGCGAGACTAGCGGGGGGCCGCTCCTACAATGAGCAGTTCTTC
CDR3 protein: CASSLARLAGGRSYNEQFF
clone size: .
V gene: TRBV7-9
J gene: TRBJ2-1
D gene: TRBD2

CDR3 DNA: TGTGCCAGTAGTAAAAGGACAGGGTCGGAGGGAGAGACCCAGTACTTC
CDR3 protein: CASSKRTGSEGETQYF
clone size: .
V gene: TRBV19
J gene: TRBJ2-5
D gene: TRBD1

CDR3 DNA: TGCGCCAGCAGCTCCGGGACAGGGTATGGGGCTAATGAAAAACTGTTTTTT
CDR3 protein: CASSSGTGYGANEKLFF
clone size: .
V gene: TRBV5-1
J gene: TRBJ1-4
D gene: TRBD1

CDR3 DNA: TGTGCCAGCAGCTCGCGGTGGGCCAACGTCCTGACTTTC
CDR3 protein: CASSSRWANVLTF
clone size: .
V gene: TRBV7-2
J gene: TRBJ2-6
D gene: .